Listed below are T cell receptor beta chains from one sample, sequenced in a study of T cells in tuberculosis. TCRdb's table, derived via immunoSEQ multiplex PCR, lists solely in-frame clones and lacks some. The sample yields 20,000 to 25,000 clones, roughly nine tenths seen once. The sequencing input was PBMCs. These receptors all stem from a donor aged 10 to 29 with latent tuberculosis or without tuberculosis infection. The CDR3 runs from the conserved cysteine through the conserved F or W. The D gene is left open where the match is weak. Expanded clones get a size class; other rows say once, few or many, or leave the size out.

v_call: TRBV6-5
d_call: NA
clone_size: NA
j_call: TRBJ2-4
cdr3_aa: CASSVNGRNIQYF

v_call: TRBV6-1
d_call: NA
clone_size: NA
j_call: TRBJ1-5
cdr3_aa: CASSEMGGLHQPQHF

v_call: TRBV19
d_call: TRBD1
clone_size: NA
j_call: TRBJ1-2
cdr3_aa: CASSPTGTGDNYGYTF

v_call: TRBV4-3
d_call: NA
clone_size: few
j_call: TRBJ1-1
cdr3_aa: CASSQDPEGRAFF

v_call: TRBV19
d_call: NA
clone_size: NA
j_call: TRBJ1-1
cdr3_aa: CASEGAFF

v_call: TRBV4-3
d_call: NA
clone_size: NA
j_call: TRBJ2-6
cdr3_aa: CASSQATGGANVLTF

v_call: TRBV27
d_call: NA
clone_size: NA
j_call: TRBJ1-6
cdr3_aa: CASSLGFHYNSPLHF

v_call: TRBV6-1
d_call: NA
clone_size: NA
j_call: TRBJ1-1
cdr3_aa: CAGLVAPGMNTEAFF

v_call: TRBV5-1
d_call: TRBD1
clone_size: NA
j_call: TRBJ1-2
cdr3_aa: CASSTTGGWNYGYTF

v_call: TRBV28
d_call: NA
clone_size: NA
j_call: TRBJ1-1
cdr3_aa: CASSPTRIMNTEAFF

v_call: TRBV7-2
d_call: NA
clone_size: few
j_call: TRBJ2-3
cdr3_aa: CASSSRSADTQYF

v_call: TRBV5-1
d_call: TRBD1
clone_size: NA
j_call: TRBJ1-2
cdr3_aa: CASSLGQGEGYTF

v_call: TRBV28
d_call: TRBD2
clone_size: NA
j_call: TRBJ2-1
cdr3_aa: CASSLGLAGRYNEQFF

v_call: TRBV2
d_call: NA
clone_size: NA
j_call: TRBJ2-7
cdr3_aa: CASSVEPHEQYF

v_call: TRBV30
d_call: NA
clone_size: NA
j_call: TRBJ1-6
cdr3_aa: CAWSVVRNSPLHF

v_call: TRBV7-8
d_call: NA
clone_size: NA
j_call: TRBJ1-1
cdr3_aa: CASSLRGGDTEAFF

v_call: TRBV6-1
d_call: NA
clone_size: NA
j_call: TRBJ1-1
cdr3_aa: CASSEIFWSEVEAFF

v_call: TRBV7-2
d_call: NA
clone_size: NA
j_call: TRBJ1-1
cdr3_aa: CASSFSRSSAEAFF

v_call: TRBV1
d_call: NA
clone_size: NA
j_call: TRBJ2-1
cdr3_aa: CTSSPSLAGGKRSNEQFF

v_call: TRBV15
d_call: TRBD1
clone_size: NA
j_call: TRBJ1-2
cdr3_aa: CATSREPGQGAGGYTF

v_call: TRBV27
d_call: TRBD1
clone_size: NA
j_call: TRBJ1-3
cdr3_aa: CASSFRGRAGNTIYF

v_call: TRBV11-3
d_call: TRBD2
clone_size: NA
j_call: TRBJ2-1
cdr3_aa: CASSFGGVVAEQFF

v_call: TRBV5-5
d_call: TRBD1
clone_size: NA
j_call: TRBJ1-2
cdr3_aa: CASTSPGQGNSYTF

v_call: TRBV5-1
d_call: NA
clone_size: NA
j_call: TRBJ1-2
cdr3_aa: CASSLGVGVFGYTF

v_call: TRBV11-1
d_call: NA
clone_size: NA
j_call: TRBJ2-7
cdr3_aa: CASSLAAQGSYEQYF

v_call: TRBV9
d_call: NA
clone_size: NA
j_call: TRBJ2-7
cdr3_aa: CASSVEPGYEQYF

v_call: TRBV9
d_call: TRBD2
clone_size: NA
j_call: TRBJ2-3
cdr3_aa: CASSVETSGGDTQYF

v_call: TRBV11-1
d_call: NA
clone_size: once
j_call: TRBJ2-5
cdr3_aa: CASSLVGGAPQETQYF

v_call: TRBV2
d_call: TRBD1
clone_size: NA
j_call: TRBJ1-4
cdr3_aa: CASRGYRGQHEKLFF

v_call: TRBV7-3
d_call: NA
clone_size: NA
j_call: TRBJ2-5
cdr3_aa: CASSSTLGPGETQYF

v_call: TRBV11-2
d_call: TRBD1
clone_size: NA
j_call: TRBJ2-1
cdr3_aa: CASSLRGLSYNEQFF

v_call: TRBV15
d_call: NA
clone_size: once
j_call: TRBJ2-7
cdr3_aa: CATGRRISHEQYF

v_call: TRBV28
d_call: NA
clone_size: NA
j_call: TRBJ1-2
cdr3_aa: CASSLARGFRVGYTF

v_call: TRBV19
d_call: NA
clone_size: NA
j_call: TRBJ2-3
cdr3_aa: CASRGQGTDTQYF

v_call: TRBV7-2
d_call: TRBD2
clone_size: NA
j_call: TRBJ2-1
cdr3_aa: CASSLGSGDVNEQFF

v_call: TRBV30
d_call: NA
clone_size: NA
j_call: TRBJ1-3
cdr3_aa: CACPAGLGGNTIYF

v_call: TRBV5-6
d_call: NA
clone_size: NA
j_call: TRBJ1-3
cdr3_aa: CASSLRKGNTIYF

v_call: TRBV14
d_call: NA
clone_size: NA
j_call: TRBJ2-1
cdr3_aa: CASSRPGLNEQFF

v_call: TRBV28
d_call: NA
clone_size: NA
j_call: TRBJ1-2
cdr3_aa: CASSLLFREASYGYTF

v_call: TRBV5-6
d_call: NA
clone_size: NA
j_call: TRBJ2-7
cdr3_aa: CASKPRQESYEQYF